The 27 T cell receptor beta chains below all came from one sample that was sequenced in a study of cytomegalovirus exposure and HLA in healthy donors. Primers included in the PCR were 60 Vbeta and 13 Jbeta primers. TCRdb's table, derived via immunoSEQ multiplex PCR, lists solely in-frame clones and lacks some. The table records a few hundred thousand clones, over 90% of them present only once. Sequenced sample: PBMCs. These receptors all stem from a girl aged 2 to 10 in good health and CMV-seronegative.

About this clone itself: Because the CDR3 is missing its conserved closing phenylalanine or tryptophan, this is likely a read error. The chain couples TRBV10-1 to TRBJ1-2, with TRBD1 matching over 7 bases. The germline gives CDR1 WNHNN, CDR2 SYGVQD (reference sequence). The trim removed 2 bases at V and 8 bases at J, leaving 14 bases unmatched. This CDR3 spans 16 amino acids. The CDR3 protein is CASSEPYYRGRRGYTS. The CDR3 DNA reads as TGCGCCAGCAGTGAGCCCTACTACAGGGGACGCCGGGGCTACACCTCC.

This clone was observed a handful of times. This rearrangement joins TRBV6-5 to TRBJ1-2; D is ambiguous. This CDR3 comprises 14 residues. The germline V gene encodes CDR1 MNHEY and CDR2 SVGAGI. V lost 7 bases and J 8 bases, leaving 20 bases between the germline ends. For the CDR3, the DNA is TGTGCCAGCACCACACTGGCAGCCTCAGGCGGCTACACCTTC. Translated: CASTTLAASGGYTF.

J is TRBJ2-7 and V is TRBV28; 7 positions match TRBD1. After removal of 6 bases from V and 3 bases from J, the junction contained 8 bases not matched to a gene. The CDR3 length is 14 residues. Germline lookup yields CDR1 MDHEN and CDR2 SYDVKM. CDR3 sequence (DNA): TGTGCCAGCAGCCCGGGACAGTCGTACTACGAGCAGTACTTC. Translation gives CASSPGQSYYEQYF. Combining the CDR3 with reference TRBV28 and TRBJ2-7 gives the whole variable domain DVKVTQSSRYLVKRTGEKVFLECVQDMDHENMFWYRQDPGLGLRLIYFSYDVKMKEKGDIPEGYSVSREKKERFSLILESASTNQTSMYLCASSPGQSYYEQYFGPGTRLTVT.

This chain connects TRBV11-2 to TRBJ2-2; TRBD2 matches at 14 bases. The CDR3 spans 19 residues. V lost 5 bases to trimming and J lost 4 bases; unmatched junction nucleotides: 12. Germline CDR1 SGHAT, CDR2 FQNNGV. CDR3 nucleotide sequence: TGTGCCAGCAGCCACCTCGGACTAGCGGGAGGCCGACGCACCGGGGAGCTGTTTTTT. It translates to CASSHLGLAGGRRTGELFF.

The table lists this clone with a count of one. The rearrangement joins TRBV29-1 to TRBJ2-7; maybe TRBD2 (6 bases). V was trimmed by 4 bases and J by 1 base, leaving 11 bases between them. Germline V CDR1 and CDR2: SQVTM, ANQGSEA. This CDR3 is 13 amino acids long. The CDR3 is CSVAQSGSYEQYF. Written as DNA, the CDR3 is TGCAGCGTTGCTCAAAGCGGGTCCTACGAGCAGTACTTC.

This sequence joins TRBV5-1 and TRBJ2-3, with 8 nucleotides matching TRBD2. The CDR3 is 15 amino acids. Per germline, CDR1 SGHRS and CDR2 YFSETQ. V was pared by 2 bases and J by 2 bases, with 4 bases of the junction left unmatched. CDR3 in DNA: TGCGCCAGCAGCTTAAGCGGGGGTACCACAGATACGCAGTATTTT. It yields the protein CASSLSGGTTDTQYF.

This clone was observed a single time. The chain joins TRBV27 to TRBJ1-5; 9 nucleotides match TRBD1. The V gene end was trimmed by 10 bases and the J gene end by 4 bases; junction bases not matched to a gene: 8. From germline, CDR1 is MNHEY and CDR2 SMNVEV (reference sequence). This CDR3 has 14 residues. As DNA, the CDR3 is TGTGCCACCCGACAGGGGGGAAGTAATCAGCCCCAGCATTTT. Encoded protein: CATRQGGSNQPQHF.

The rearrangement uses TRBV28 and TRBJ1-2; tentatively, D is TRBD1 (6 bases). V was clipped by 1 base and J by 4 bases, with 13 bases between them. CDR1 and CDR2 from the germline V gene are MDHEN and SYDVKM. This CDR3 is 15 amino acids long. Written as DNA, the CDR3 is TGTGCCAGCAGTTTATTGGCAGGGGCGGGCTATGGCTACACCTTC. Translated, it gives CASSLLAGAGYGYTF.

V and J are TRBV4-1 and TRBJ2-1; the match to TRBD2 covers 9 bases. The CDR3 length is 16 residues. With V trimmed by 4 bases and J by 8 bases, 12 bases remained unmatched. The germline CDR1 and CDR2 sequences are MGHRA and YSYEKL. This CDR3 reads CASSPPGTSMVDEQFF. The CDR3 DNA reads as TGCGCCAGCAGCCCTCCCGGGACTAGCATGGTGGATGAGCAGTTCTTC.

The chain links TRBV5-1 to TRBJ2-2; unclear D gene. The CDR3 runs to 13 residues. The germline CDR1 and CDR2 sequences are SGHRS and YFSETQ. The germline V and J ends were trimmed by 3 bases and 4 bases, with 7 bases remaining between them. CDR3 DNA sequence: TGCGCCAGCAGCTCCCCGGGCACCGGGGAGCTGTTTTTT. This translates into CASSSPGTGELFF. The full variable domain, in which reference TRBV5-1 and TRBJ2-2 provide the parts outside the CDR3, is KAGVTQTPRYLIKTRGQQVTLSCSPISGHRSVSWYQQTPGQGLQFLFEYFSETQRNKGNFPGRFSGRQFSNSRSEMNVSTLELGDSALYLCASSSPGTGELFFGEGSRLTVL.

This chain joins TRBV27 and TRBJ2-1, with 10 bases fitting TRBD2. This CDR3 has 16 residues. Germline V gene lookup returns CDR1 MNHEY and CDR2 SMNVEV (reference sequence). The V gene end was trimmed by 5 bases and the J gene end by 9 bases; junction bases not matched to a gene: 13. The CDR3 spells CASSAPASGSFGEQFF. The DNA of the CDR3 is TGTGCCAGCAGTGCCCCGGCTAGCGGGAGCTTCGGTGAGCAGTTCTTC.

V usage is TRBV6-8 and J usage is TRBJ2-7; 13 nucleotides line up with TRBD2. Germline trimming cut 7 bases from V and 6 bases from J; bases unmatched to any gene: 12. The CDR3 runs to 16 residues. Germline V gene lookup returns CDR1 MNHGY and CDR2 SAAAGT. CDR3 DNA sequence: TGTGCCAGCACCCTAGAAAGGACTAGCGGGAGCAGCGAGCAGTACTTC. This gives the protein CASTLERTSGSSEQYF.

This clone came up a few times. The V and J genes are TRBV10-1 and TRBJ2-5, with a weak D call TRBD1 (6 bases). V was clipped by 8 bases and J by 5 bases, with 12 bases between them. The CDR3 is 12 amino acids. Germline assignment: CDR1 WNHNN and CDR2 SYGVQD (reference sequence). The CDR3 sequence is CASGTSWETQYF. DNA of the CDR3: TGCGCCAGCGGGACATCTTGGGAGACCCAGTACTTC.

Points on this clone: The final CDR3 position lacks the conserved phenylalanine or tryptophan, pointing to a likely read error. The genes are TRBV28 and TRBJ1-6; 9 bases fit TRBD1. V was pared by 1 base and J by 8 bases, with 6 bases of the junction left unmatched. The CDR3 extends over 16 amino acids. From germline, CDR1 is MDHEN and CDR2 SYDVKM. In DNA form, the CDR3 reads TGTGCCAGCAGTTTATTCCCGGACAGGGGTTATTCACCCCTCCACCTT. This codes for CASSLFPDRGYSPLHL.

This chain links TRBV9 with TRBJ2-3, with TRBD2 matching 9 bases. The CDR3 is 17 amino acids. The V and J ends lost 0 bases and 5 bases, in that order; junction bases with no gene match: 10. Germline assignment: CDR1 SGDLS and CDR2 YYNGEE. The CDR3 sequence is CASSVDGASGVVDTQYF. The CDR3 coding sequence is TGTGCCAGCAGCGTAGACGGGGCTAGCGGGGTGGTAGATACGCAGTATTTT.

This clone was seen a single time. The same CDR3 also results from other DNA sequences found in this sample. The chain has TRBV2 and TRBJ1-3; D is unresolved. The CDR3 runs to 11 residues. The V end was cut by 6 bases, the J end by 4 bases, with 4 bases between. The germline CDR1 and CDR2 sequences are SNHLY and FYNNEI. The CDR3 coding sequence is TGTGCCAGCAGAGAGGGAAACACCATATATTTT. It encodes CASREGNTIYF.

The chain carries TRBV4-2 and TRBJ2-3, with TRBD2 matching over 13 bases. CDR3 length equals 16 residues. In germline, CDR1 is LGHNA, CDR2 YNFKEQ. The ends lost 2 bases at V and 3 bases at J; junction bases unmatched: 2. The CDR3, as DNA: TGTGCCAGCAGCCAACTACTAGCGGGAGGGACAGATACGCAGTATTTT. Amino acid sequence: CASSQLLAGGTDTQYF.

This chain connects TRBV4-2 to TRBJ2-3, with TRBD2 matching over 8 bases. Per germline, CDR1 LGHNA and CDR2 YNFKEQ. The J segment lost 1 base and the V segment lost 0 bases, leaving 6 bases of the junction unmatched. The CDR3 has 17 amino acids. This CDR3 is CASSQELAGLGTDTQYF. CDR3 DNA sequence: TGTGCCAGCAGCCAAGAGTTAGCGGGATTAGGCACAGATACGCAGTATTTT.

This clone has more than one count but fewer than ten. This chain joins TRBV5-6 and TRBJ2-3; 10 bases agree with TRBD2. Germline CDR1 is SGHDT and CDR2 is YYEEEE. Trimming removed 6 bases from V and 6 bases from J; junction bases left unmatched: 4. The CDR3 contains 13 residues. The CDR3 reads CASKREGHDTQYF. The CDR3 DNA sequence: TGTGCCAGCAAGCGGGAGGGCCACGATACGCAGTATTTT.

The V gene is TRBV30, the J gene TRBJ2-7; D is possibly TRBD1 (6 bases). Germline loops: CDR1 GTSNPN, CDR2 SVGIG (reference sequence). V gave up 0 bases and J gave up 2 bases, with 8 bases separating them. The CDR3 has 13 amino acids. The CDR3 spells CAWSVTGTYEQYF. CDR3 nucleotide sequence: TGTGCCTGGAGTGTAACAGGGACCTACGAGCAGTACTTC.

This clone was seen a single time. The chain recombines TRBV29-1 with TRBJ1-2; tentative D call: TRBD1 (6 bases). Trimming took off 4 bases at V and 3 bases at J, with 18 bases between the two ends. CDR1 SQVTM and CDR2 ANQGSEA come from the germline V gene. This CDR3 is 15 amino acids long. Here the CDR3 DNA reads TGCAGCGTTGTAAAGGGGGACACAAGTTACTATGGCTACACCTTC. Translating gives CSVVKGDTSYYGYTF.

This clone was seen a single time. The rearrangement joins TRBV5-1 to TRBJ2-1; 12 bases fit TRBD2. Germline-derived CDR1 and CDR2 are SGHRS and YFSETQ. The J segment lost 5 bases and the V segment lost 0 bases, leaving 6 bases of the junction unmatched. The CDR3 is made up of 17 amino acids. The CDR3 DNA is TGCGCCAGCAGCTTGGGGTTTTCTAGCGGGAGGGACAATGAGCAGTTCTTC. Protein product: CASSLGFSSGRDNEQFF.

This clone was seen just once. This chain links TRBV7-5 with TRBJ1-1; no DNA check was done on the table's D call, TRBD1. TRBV7-5 is a pseudogene. There are 14 residues in the CDR3. Here the CDR3 reads CVRSFWGQDTEAFF. CDR3 coding DNA: TGTGTCAGAAGCTTCTGGGGGCAGGACACTGAAGCTTTCTTT.

The chain carries TRBV6-1 and TRBJ1-1; 11 bases fit TRBD1. Germline V gene sequence: CDR1 MNHNS, CDR2 SASEGT. The CDR3 is 14 residues long. Trimming cost V 7 bases and J 5 bases; bases outside gene matches: 6. The CDR3 sequence is CASIRDRGWTEAFF. The CDR3, as DNA: TGTGCCAGCATACGGGACAGGGGGTGGACTGAAGCTTTCTTT.

V gene TRBV7-8 combines with J gene TRBJ2-5; no definite D call. V lost 2 bases, J lost 4 bases, and 5 bases lay in between. Germline V gene sequence: CDR1 SGHVS, CDR2 FQNEAQ. The length of the CDR3 is 12 residues. CDR3 in DNA: TGTGCCAGCAGCTTATACTTAGAGACCCAGTACTTC. It specifies CASSLYLETQYF.

This chain joins TRBV7-9 and TRBJ2-1; TRBD2 matches 16 bases. V shed 5 bases, J shed 0 bases, and the junction held 4 bases outside the gene matches. The CDR3 loop spans 18 amino acids. CDR1 is SEHNR, CDR2 FQNEAQ, per germline (reference sequence). The CDR3 loop reads CASSLGTSGRDSYNEQFF. The CDR3 DNA is TGTGCCAGCAGCCTTGGGACTAGCGGGAGGGACTCCTACAATGAGCAGTTCTTC.

This chain connects TRBV18 to TRBJ2-3; possible D gene TRBD1, 6 bases. The CDR3 consists of 13 residues. Trimming pared 3 bases from V and 7 bases from J, leaving 11 bases between. CDR1 is KGHSH and CDR2 is LQKENI in the germline V gene. CDR3: CASSPLGTNTQYF. DNA for the CDR3: TGTGCCAGCTCACCCCTGGGGACAAATACGCAGTATTTT.